This record covers a single T cell receptor (beta chain). Its cognate antigen is unknown. This sample was included in a study of blood T cells in healthy people across ages. The use of a sample-barcoded 5' primer and a J-beta primer mix characterized a second PCR of about 6 to 12 cycles. From the 5' RACE reads, TCRdb called clonotypes with MiXCR, one entry per CDR3 protein. In the table there are roughly 1,100,000 distinct CDR3 sequences, approximately 25% of which are singletons. The CDR3 spans 19 residues. V shed 0 bases and J 7 bases; nucleotides not matched to a gene: 18. Germline values: CDR1 LGHNA, CDR2 YSLEER. Study-wide findings and caveats: Naive T cell percentage showed a strong correlation with TCR beta diversity. While age rose, TCR beta diversity per million T cells dropped in a roughly linear way. Not knowing donor CMV status may have confounded expanded clonotype changes.

The same sample was also used in a study of T cells of mothers and their children. From that study: The authors found no persistent microchimeric T cell clones.

The clonotype comes from a girl aged 2 to 10 in good health. This chain connects TRBV4-3 to TRBJ2-5; 9 bases are shared with TRBD1. Material: blood. The CDR3 loop reads CASSQDGDQGTGSGGTQYF. CDR3 nucleotides: TGCGCCAGCAGCCAAGATGGGGACCAGGGGACAGGGAGTGGAGGGACCCAGTACTTC.